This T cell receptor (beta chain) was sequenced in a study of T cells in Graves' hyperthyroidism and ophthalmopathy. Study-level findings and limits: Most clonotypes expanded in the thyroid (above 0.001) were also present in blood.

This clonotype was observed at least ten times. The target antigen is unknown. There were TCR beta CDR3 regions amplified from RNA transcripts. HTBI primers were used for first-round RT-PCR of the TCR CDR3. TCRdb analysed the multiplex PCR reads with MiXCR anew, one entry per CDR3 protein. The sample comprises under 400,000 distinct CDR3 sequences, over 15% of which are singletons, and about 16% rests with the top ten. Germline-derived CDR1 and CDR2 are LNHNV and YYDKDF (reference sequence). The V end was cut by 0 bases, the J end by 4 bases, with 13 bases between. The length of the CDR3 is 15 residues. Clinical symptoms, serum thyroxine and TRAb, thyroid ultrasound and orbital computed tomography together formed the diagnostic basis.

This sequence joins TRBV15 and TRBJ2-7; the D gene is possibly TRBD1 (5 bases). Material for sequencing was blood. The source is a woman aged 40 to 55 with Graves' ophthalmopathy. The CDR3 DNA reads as TGTGCCACCAGCAGAGATAAAGGAGACAGTTACGAGCAGTACTTC. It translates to CATSRDKGDSYEQYF.